Sequencing of this T cell receptor beta chain was carried out in a study of breast tumors, draining lymph nodes, adjacent tissues. TCRdb independently ran MiXCR on the multiplex PCR reads; one entry per CDR3 protein. The sample gives 30,000 to 35,000 distinct CDR3 sequences, roughly three fifths of which show up once; 18% is in the top ten. This CDR3 has 14 residues. V gave up 1 base and J gave up 2 bases, with 6 bases separating them. Germline CDR1 is SGHDT and CDR2 is YYEEEE. Points on this clonotype: The antigen is unknown.

General observations from the study: That most tumor T cells come from lymph nodes remained unproven.

Specimen: breast tumor tissue. The source is a female donor with breast cancer. Some clones in this sample may be carry-over from other donors' samples. The chain employs TRBV5-6 and TRBJ1-4; no clear D gene. The CDR3 DNA reads TGTGCCAGCAGCTTGTTTCAGACTAATGAAAAACTGTTTTTT. Translation: CASSLFQTNEKLFF.